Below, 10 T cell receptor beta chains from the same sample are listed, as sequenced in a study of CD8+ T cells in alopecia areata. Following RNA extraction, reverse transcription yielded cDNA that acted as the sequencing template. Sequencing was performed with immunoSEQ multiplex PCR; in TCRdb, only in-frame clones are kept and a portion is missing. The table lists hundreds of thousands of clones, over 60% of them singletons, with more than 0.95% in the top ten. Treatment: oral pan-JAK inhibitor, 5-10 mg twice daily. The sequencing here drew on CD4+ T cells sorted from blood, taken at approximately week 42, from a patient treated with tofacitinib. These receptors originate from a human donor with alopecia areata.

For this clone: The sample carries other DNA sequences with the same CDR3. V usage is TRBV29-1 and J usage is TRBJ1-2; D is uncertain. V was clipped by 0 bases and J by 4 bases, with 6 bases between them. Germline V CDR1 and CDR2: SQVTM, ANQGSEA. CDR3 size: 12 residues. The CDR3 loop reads CSVEEGGYGYTF. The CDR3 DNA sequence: TGCAGCGTTGAAGAAGGCGGCTATGGCTACACCTTC.

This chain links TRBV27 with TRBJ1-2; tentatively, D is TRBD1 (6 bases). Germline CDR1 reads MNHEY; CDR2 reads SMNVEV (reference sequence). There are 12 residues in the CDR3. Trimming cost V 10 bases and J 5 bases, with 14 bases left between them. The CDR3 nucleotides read TGTGCCACCAAACAGGGCCCATATGGCTACACCTTC. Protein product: CATKQGPYGYTF.

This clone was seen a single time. The CDR3 bases are TGTGCCAGCAGCCCCCAATCCTATGGCTACACCTTC. It specifies CASSPQSYGYTF. The chain combines TRBV9 with TRBJ1-2, with D hard to call. CDR3 size: 12 residues. Per germline, CDR1 SGDLS and CDR2 YYNGEE. Trimming removed 4 bases at V and 4 bases at J, with 8 bases between.

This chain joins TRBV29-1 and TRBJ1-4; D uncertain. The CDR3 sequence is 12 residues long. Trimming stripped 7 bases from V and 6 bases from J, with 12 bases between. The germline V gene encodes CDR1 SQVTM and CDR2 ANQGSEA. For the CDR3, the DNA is TGCAGCGGAGGCTCACCGGATGAAAAACTGTTTTTT. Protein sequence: CSGGSPDEKLFF.

The CDR3 spells CASSIVHGPLDEQYF. The CDR3 nucleotides are TGTGCCAGTAGTATAGTTCATGGACCCCTGGACGAGCAGTACTTC. The chain links TRBV19 to TRBJ2-7; no clear D gene. Germline values: CDR1 LNHDA, CDR2 SQIVND (reference sequence). V was clipped by 1 base and J by 5 bases, with 15 bases between them. CDR3 size: 15 residues.

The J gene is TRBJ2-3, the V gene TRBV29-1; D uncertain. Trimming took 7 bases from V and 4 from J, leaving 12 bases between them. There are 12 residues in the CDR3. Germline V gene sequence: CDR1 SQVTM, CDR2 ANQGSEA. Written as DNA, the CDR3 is TGCAGCGGGGGTCCTGTGGCAGATACGCAGTATTTT. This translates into CSGGPVADTQYF.

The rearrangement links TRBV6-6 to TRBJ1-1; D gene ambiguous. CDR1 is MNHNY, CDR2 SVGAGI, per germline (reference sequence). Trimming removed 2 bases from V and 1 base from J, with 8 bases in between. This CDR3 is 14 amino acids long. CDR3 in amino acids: CASSYRRENTEAFF. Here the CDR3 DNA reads TGTGCCAGCAGTTACAGGAGAGAGAACACTGAAGCTTTCTTT.

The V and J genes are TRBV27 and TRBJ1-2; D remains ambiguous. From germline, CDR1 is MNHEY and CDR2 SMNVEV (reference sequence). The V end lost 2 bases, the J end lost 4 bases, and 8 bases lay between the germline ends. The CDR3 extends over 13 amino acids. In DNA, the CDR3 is TGTGCCAGCAGTTTAGGCCAGTCCTATGGCTACACCTTC. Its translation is CASSLGQSYGYTF.

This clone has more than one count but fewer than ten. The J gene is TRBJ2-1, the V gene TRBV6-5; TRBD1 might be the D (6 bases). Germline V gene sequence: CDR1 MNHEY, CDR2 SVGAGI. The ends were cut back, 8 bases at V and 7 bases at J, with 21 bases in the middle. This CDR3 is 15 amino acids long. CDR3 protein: CASGAGALGWNEQFF. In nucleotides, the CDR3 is TGTGCCAGCGGGGCAGGGGCTTTAGGTTGGAATGAGCAGTTCTTC.

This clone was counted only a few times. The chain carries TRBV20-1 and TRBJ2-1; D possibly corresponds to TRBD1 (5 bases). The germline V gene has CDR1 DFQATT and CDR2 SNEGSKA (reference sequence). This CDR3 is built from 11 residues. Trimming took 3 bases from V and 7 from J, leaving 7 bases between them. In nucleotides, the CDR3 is TGCAGTGCTAGGGGGCGTAATGAGCAGTTCTTC. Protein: CSARGRNEQFF.